What follows are 23 T cell receptor beta chains derived from one specimen sequenced in a study of shared clonotypes between healthy human individuals. Only in-frame clones appear in the TCRdb table, and some are missing; sequencing was by immunoSEQ multiplex PCR. The top ten clones hold more than 1.5% of a sample with around 750,000 clones, roughly 70% of them seen once. Sequencing input: memory CD4+ T cells sorted from blood. Noted subset: CD45RA-negative fraction. The receptors shown here come from a woman aged 25 to 45 in good health.

The rearrangement uses TRBV18 and TRBJ2-7; TRBD2 matches at 7 bases. This CDR3 has 14 residues. J was trimmed by 6 bases and V by 6 bases; bases with no gene match: 11. Germline lookup yields CDR1 KGHSH and CDR2 LQKENI. The CDR3 sequence: CASSTGGALGEQYF. The CDR3 DNA sequence: TGTGCCAGCTCCACGGGAGGCGCCCTGGGCGAGCAGTACTTC.

The chain recombines TRBV7-9 with TRBJ1-2; the D gene is possibly TRBD1 (6 bases). The CDR3 consists of 17 residues. The germline CDR1 and CDR2 sequences are SEHNR and FQNEAQ (reference sequence). V lost 4 bases to trimming and J lost 0 bases, with 18 bases between them. The CDR3: CASSYTGRGVPNYGYTF. CDR3 sequence (DNA): TGTGCCAGCAGCTATACGGGCAGGGGCGTCCCTAACTATGGCTACACCTTC. Supplemented by reference TRBV7-9 and TRBJ1-2, the full variable domain reads DTGVSQNPRHKITKRGQNVTFRCDPISEHNRLYWYRQTLGQGPEFLTYFQNEAQLEKSRLLSDRFSAERPKGSFSTLEIQRTEQGDSAMYLCASSYTGRGVPNYGYTFGSGTRLTVV.

The table lists this clone with many counts. The chain links TRBV10-3 to TRBJ1-2; TRBD1 aligns across 10 bases. The V gene's germline CDR1 is ENHRY and CDR2 SYGVKD. The J segment lost 5 bases and the V segment lost 6 bases, leaving 9 bases of the junction unmatched. CDR3 length: 15 residues. This CDR3 reads CAIRPGQGSSYGYTF. CDR3 bases: TGTGCCATCAGACCGGGACAGGGGTCGAGTTATGGCTACACCTTC.

The table lists this clone with a few counts. This chain connects TRBV5-1 to TRBJ2-2; 8 bases align to TRBD2. V gave up 3 bases and J gave up 5 bases; unmatched junction bases: 9. Germline V gene sequence: CDR1 SGHRS, CDR2 YFSETQ. The CDR3 runs to 16 residues. CDR3 bases: TGCGCCAGCAGCTCCGGGGACGGCGGGGGGACCGGGGAGCTGTTTTTT. This encodes CASSSGDGGGTGELFF.

This rearrangement joins TRBV2 to TRBJ1-5; 10 bases fit TRBD1. J lost 6 bases, V lost 7 bases, and 9 bases had no gene match. Germline V gene sequence: CDR1 SNHLY, CDR2 FYNNEI. This CDR3 contains 15 residues. CDR3 amino acids: CASNKETGGFQPQHF. CDR3 nucleotides: TGTGCCAGCAATAAGGAGACAGGGGGCTTTCAGCCCCAGCATTTT.

The gene calls are TRBV5-4 and TRBJ2-2; 12 nucleotides agree with TRBD2. Trimming at V came to 1 base and at J to 7 bases, leaving 5 bases not matched to a gene. Germline CDR1 reads SGHNT; CDR2 reads YYREEE (reference sequence). This CDR3 contains 16 residues. The CDR3 region has the DNA TGTGCCAGCAGCTTGCTAGCGGGAGGGCCTATCGGGGAGCTGTTTTTT. Translating gives CASSLLAGGPIGELFF.

In its sample, this clone was seen a few times. The same CDR3 also results from other DNA sequences found in this sample. In DNA, the CDR3 is TGCGCCAGCAGCTTGGGAGGGAGCCAAGAGACCCAGTACTTC. It is translated as CASSLGGSQETQYF. V and J are TRBV5-1 and TRBJ2-5, with D possibly TRBD2 on 5 matching bases. V shed 0 bases and J shed 1 base, with 7 bases lying between them. Germline lookup yields CDR1 SGHRS and CDR2 YFSETQ. The CDR3 is 14 amino acids.

This chain uses TRBV21-1 with TRBJ2-1; the table gives TRBD2 as D, unverified against the DNA. TRBV21-1 is deemed a pseudogene. The CDR3 loop spans 13 amino acids. CDR3 amino acids: CASSKVLENEQFF. The CDR3 nucleotides are TGTGCCAGCAGCAAAGTATTGGAGAATGAGCAGTTCTTC.

The chain recombines TRBV6-5 with TRBJ1-2, with D possibly TRBD1 on 5 matching bases. This CDR3 is 16 amino acids long. Germline V gene data show CDR1 as MNHEY and CDR2 as SVGAGI. Trimming shortened V by 2 bases and J by 2 bases, and 15 bases separated the two germline ends. The DNA for the CDR3 is TGTGCCAGCAGTTACCATCCAGGGTCATTGAACTATGGCTACACCTTC. Its translation: CASSYHPGSLNYGYTF.

Here the CDR3 DNA reads TGTGCCAGCAGTGTGGGGATATGGAACACCGGGGAGCTGTTTTTT. Protein: CASSVGIWNTGELFF. The rearrangement links TRBV6-1 to TRBJ2-2; D is unclear. The CDR3 is 15 residues long. Germline CDR1 MNHNS, CDR2 SASEGT. The V end lost 4 bases, the J end lost 1 base, and 10 bases lay between the germline ends.

The rearrangement uses TRBV4-2 and TRBJ2-3; D is ambiguous. The CDR3 sequence is 11 residues long. Germline V lookup: CDR1 LGHNA, CDR2 YNFKEQ. Trimming removed 5 bases at V and 6 bases at J, with 6 bases between. The DNA for the CDR3 is TGTGCCAGCAGCGCAAGCGATACGCAGTATTTT. Protein product: CASSASDTQYF.

V gene TRBV9 combines with J gene TRBJ1-2; 7 bases match TRBD1. Trimming took 3 bases from V and 4 from J; bases not matched to a gene: 9. The germline V gene encodes CDR1 SGDLS and CDR2 YYNGEE. CDR3 length: 15 amino acids. CDR3 DNA sequence: TGTGCCAGCAGCGGGAGGAACCGGGACAGCTATGGCTACACCTTC. Translation: CASSGRNRDSYGYTF.

The chain has TRBV7-8 and TRBJ2-1; 8 bases are shared with TRBD2. The CDR3 sequence is 15 residues long. Trimming cost V 4 bases and J 5 bases; bases outside gene matches: 7. Germline CDR1 reads SGHVS; CDR2 reads FQNEAQ. The CDR3 DNA is TGTGCCAGCAGCTCTTATTTAGCGGGAAACAATGAGCAGTTCTTC. It encodes CASSSYLAGNNEQFF. Supplemented by reference TRBV7-8 and TRBJ2-1, the full variable domain reads GAGVSQSPRYKVAKRGQDVALRCDPISGHVSLFWYQQALGQGPEFLTYFQNEAQLDKSGLPSDRFFAERPEGSVSTLKIQRTQQEDSAVYLCASSSYLAGNNEQFFGPGTRLTVL.

V is TRBV27 and J is TRBJ1-2, with D possibly TRBD1 on 6 matching bases. CDR3 length: 15 residues. In germline, CDR1 is MNHEY, CDR2 SMNVEV (reference sequence). The V gene lost 4 bases and the J gene lost 5 bases, with 17 bases spanning the gap. CDR3 in amino acids: CASSSTSTGSYGYTF. The CDR3, as DNA: TGTGCCAGCAGTTCGACCTCGACAGGATCGTATGGCTACACCTTC.

The chain uses TRBV7-2 and TRBJ1-1; no reliable D call. V lost 2 bases and J lost 11, with 18 bases in between. CDR1 and CDR2 from the germline V gene are SGHTA and FQGNSA. This CDR3 comprises 14 residues. This CDR3 is CASSLPSSLKRAFF. The CDR3 nucleotides read TGTGCCAGCAGCTTACCGTCATCACTGAAGAGGGCTTTCTTT.

The chain is built from TRBV5-1 and TRBJ2-1; D ambiguous. The length of the CDR3 is 14 residues. Germline CDR1 SGHRS, CDR2 YFSETQ. Trimming stripped 4 bases from V and 0 bases from J, with 8 bases between. The CDR3 protein is CASSPQSSYNEQFF. The CDR3, as DNA: TGCGCCAGCAGCCCTCAGAGCTCCTACAATGAGCAGTTCTTC.

The rearrangement joins TRBV28 to TRBJ1-2; D gene ambiguous. The CDR3 has 13 residues. Germline CDR1 reads MDHEN; CDR2 reads SYDVKM. The V gene lost 6 bases and the J gene lost 7 bases, with 15 bases spanning the gap. DNA of the CDR3: TGTGCCAGCAGCGCAGGTCCAGGACGTGGCTACACCTTC. Translation gives CASSAGPGRGYTF.

The rearrangement uses TRBV25-1 and TRBJ1-2, with a possible D match to TRBD1 (5 bases). The CDR3 covers 14 residues. The ends were cut back, 1 base at V and 2 bases at J, with 8 bases in the middle. CDR1 and CDR2 (germline): MGHDK, SYGVNS. The CDR3 here is CASSEWGGNYGYTF. The DNA of the CDR3 is TGTGCCAGCAGTGAATGGGGCGGGAACTATGGCTACACCTTC.

The chain combines TRBV4-2 with TRBJ2-2, with a possible D match to TRBD2 (6 bases). From germline, CDR1 is LGHNA and CDR2 YNFKEQ. This CDR3 has 16 amino acids. Trimming shortened V by 5 bases and J by 0 bases, and 13 bases separated the two germline ends. CDR3 amino acids: CASSLGRGTNTGELFF. The CDR3 DNA reads TGTGCCAGCAGCTTGGGGCGGGGTACGAACACCGGGGAGCTGTTTTTT.

A few counts support this clone. The chain combines TRBV28 with TRBJ2-2; perhaps TRBD2 as D (6 bases). Trimming shortened V by 7 bases and J by 8 bases, and 26 bases separated the two germline ends. CDR1 is MDHEN and CDR2 is SYDVKM in the germline V gene. The CDR3 has 17 residues. This CDR3 is CASMVPGRGNGGGELFF. DNA for the CDR3: TGTGCCAGCATGGTCCCCGGGAGAGGGAATGGCGGAGGGGAGCTGTTTTTT.

The chain employs TRBV5-1 and TRBJ2-7; no firm D call. The CDR3 spans 13 residues. CDR1 is SGHRS, CDR2 YFSETQ, per germline. Trimming removed 5 bases from V and 2 bases from J, with 11 bases in between. CDR3 sequence (DNA): TGCGCCAGCAGTAGGCAGGATACCTACGAGCAGTACTTC. Protein product: CASSRQDTYEQYF.

The chain is built from TRBV7-8 and TRBJ2-7; 9 bases are a match to TRBD2. The germline V gene encodes CDR1 SGHVS and CDR2 FQNEAQ. The CDR3 is 21 amino acids. Unmatched junction bases numbered 24, after V lost 2 bases and J lost 4 bases. Here the CDR3 reads CASSLKSRGLAGRLHGYEQYF. In DNA, the CDR3 is TGTGCCAGCAGCTTAAAAAGTCGTGGGCTAGCGGGAAGGTTGCACGGATACGAGCAGTACTTC.

This clone was picked up a small number of times. V gene TRBV7-2 combines with J gene TRBJ2-3, with D hard to call. The CDR3 sequence is 13 residues long. V was pared by 5 bases and J by 4 bases, with 10 bases between. Per germline, CDR1 SGHTA and CDR2 FQGNSA. The CDR3, as DNA: TGTGCCAGCAGCCCCTACTTAGCAGATACGCAGTATTTT. This gives the protein CASSPYLADTQYF.